What follows are 8 T cell receptor beta chains derived from one specimen sequenced in a study of technical replicates of blood from a few donors. Only in-frame clones appear in the TCRdb table, and some are missing; sequencing was by immunoSEQ multiplex PCR. The sample lists about 70,000 clones, around 97% seen once, with 0.2% to 0.25% in the top ten. Source material: T cells isolated from PBMCs. The receptors shown here come from a human donor in good health.

About this clone itself: The junction differs from germline at one of its ends, possibly a read error. The chain joins TRBV7-7 to TRBJ2-4, with D unresolved. Looked up from germline, CDR1 is SSHAT and CDR2 is FNYEAQ (reference sequence). The CDR3 extends over 16 amino acids. Here the CDR3 DNA reads TGTGCTAGCATCTGGCCGGAGCTACTAGCCAAAAACATTCAGTACTTC. Translated, it gives CASIWPELLAKNIQYF.

This clone was seen once. The chain employs TRBV30 and TRBJ2-3; 11 positions match TRBD2. After removal of 4 bases from V and 4 bases from J, the junction contained 7 bases not matched to a gene. There are 15 residues in the CDR3. The germline V gene has CDR1 GTSNPN and CDR2 SVGIG (reference sequence). CDR3 nucleotides: TGTGCCTGGACCGGGACTAGCGGTTCTTCAGATACGCAGTATTTT. Protein product: CAWTGTSGSSDTQYF.

The chain carries TRBV15 and TRBJ1-1; possibly TRBD1 for D (5 bases). The ends were cut back, 0 bases at V and 4 bases at J, with 6 bases in the middle. The CDR3 loop spans 13 amino acids. Germline-derived CDR1 and CDR2 are LNHNV and YYDKDF (reference sequence). The CDR3 region is CATSREGGTEAFF. DNA for the CDR3: TGTGCCACCAGCAGAGAGGGGGGCACTGAAGCTTTCTTT.

The J gene is TRBJ1-4, the V gene TRBV30; D may be TRBD1 (5 bases). This CDR3 has 13 amino acids. Germline V gene sequence: CDR1 GTSNPN, CDR2 SVGIG (reference sequence). V lost 7 bases, J lost 1 base, and 10 bases lay in between. The CDR3 protein is CASSGLTNEKLFF. CDR3 sequence (DNA): TGTGCCTCATCAGGGTTAACTAATGAAAAACTGTTTTTT.

The J gene is TRBJ2-1, the V gene TRBV6-1; 10 bases match TRBD2. The CDR3 sequence is 15 residues long. Germline CDR1 and CDR2: MNHNS and SASEGT. Trimming cost V 6 bases and J 4 bases; bases outside gene matches: 6. The CDR3 loop is CASSASSGSYNEQFF. The CDR3 nucleotides read TGTGCCAGCAGCGCATCTAGCGGGAGTTACAATGAGCAGTTCTTC.

The chain couples TRBV4-2 to TRBJ2-5; 11 nucleotides line up with TRBD2. Looked up from germline, CDR1 is LGHNA and CDR2 is YNFKEQ. Germline trimming cut 2 bases from V and 1 base from J; bases unmatched to any gene: 6. The CDR3 is made up of 17 amino acids. The DNA of the CDR3 is TGTGCCAGCAGCCAATATACGACTAGCGGGACCCAAGAGACCCAGTACTTC. Protein: CASSQYTTSGTQETQYF.

The chain couples TRBV28 to TRBJ1-1; TRBD1 is a possible D gene (6 bases). Trimming took 1 base from V and 6 from J, leaving 12 bases between them. Germline V lookup: CDR1 MDHEN, CDR2 SYDVKM. The CDR3 totals 14 residues. CDR3 DNA sequence: TGTGCCAGCAGTTTATATGAACAGGGCGCTGAAGCTTTCTTT. This gives the protein CASSLYEQGAEAFF.

The chain uses TRBV10-2 and TRBJ1-5; 7 bases agree with TRBD1. Trimming took 2 bases from V and 6 from J; bases not matched to a gene: 1. From germline, CDR1 is WSHSY and CDR2 SAAADI. The CDR3 consists of 13 residues. CDR3 loop: CASSEGTVQPQHF. The CDR3 bases are TGCGCCAGCAGTGAGGGGACAGTTCAGCCCCAGCATTTT.